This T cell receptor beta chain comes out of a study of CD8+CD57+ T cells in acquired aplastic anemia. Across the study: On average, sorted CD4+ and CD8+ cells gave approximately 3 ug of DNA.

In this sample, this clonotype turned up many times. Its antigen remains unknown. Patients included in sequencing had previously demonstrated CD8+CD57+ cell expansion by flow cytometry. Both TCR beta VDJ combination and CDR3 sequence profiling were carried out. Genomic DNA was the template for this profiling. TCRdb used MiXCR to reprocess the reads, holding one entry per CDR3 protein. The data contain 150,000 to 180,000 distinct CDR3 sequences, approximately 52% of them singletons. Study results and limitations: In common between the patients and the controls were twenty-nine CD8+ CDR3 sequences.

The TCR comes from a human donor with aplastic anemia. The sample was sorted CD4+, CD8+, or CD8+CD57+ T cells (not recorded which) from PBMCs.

This CDR3 reads CATSPRPQDRVESGANVLTF. In nucleotides, the CDR3 is TGTGCCACCAGCCCCCGTCCCCAGGACAGGGTAGAGTCTGGGGCCAACGTCCTGACTTTC. The chain couples TRBV15 to TRBJ2-6; 8 nucleotides match TRBD1. The CDR3 is made up of 20 amino acids. V trimming: 5 bases; J trimming: 1 base; junction bases outside the gene matches: 16. Germline CDR1 is LNHNV and CDR2 is YYDKDF (reference sequence).